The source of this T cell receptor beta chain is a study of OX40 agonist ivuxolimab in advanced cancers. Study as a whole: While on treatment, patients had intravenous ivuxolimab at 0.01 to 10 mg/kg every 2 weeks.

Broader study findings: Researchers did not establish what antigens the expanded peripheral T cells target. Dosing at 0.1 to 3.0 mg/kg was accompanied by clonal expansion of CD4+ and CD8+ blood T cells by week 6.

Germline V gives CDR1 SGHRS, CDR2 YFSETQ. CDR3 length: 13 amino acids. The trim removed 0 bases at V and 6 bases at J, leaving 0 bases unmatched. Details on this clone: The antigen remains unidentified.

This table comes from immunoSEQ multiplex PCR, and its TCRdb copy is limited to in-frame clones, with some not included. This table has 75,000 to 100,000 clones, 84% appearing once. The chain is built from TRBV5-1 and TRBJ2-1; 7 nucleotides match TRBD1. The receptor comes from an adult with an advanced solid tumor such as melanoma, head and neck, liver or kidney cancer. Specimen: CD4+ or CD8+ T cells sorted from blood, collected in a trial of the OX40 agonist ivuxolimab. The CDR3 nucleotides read TGCGCCAGCAGCTTGGGACAGGGCAATGAGCAGTTCTTC. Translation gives CASSLGQGNEQFF.